This T cell receptor (beta chain) was obtained from a study of T cells in Graves' hyperthyroidism and ophthalmopathy. Study findings and constraints: Blood also carried most thyroid clonotypes expanded above 0.001.

9 to 10 ml fresh peripheral blood yielded the PBMCs. This clonotype has more than one count but fewer than ten. Its antigen is currently unknown. RNA transcripts served as the template for amplifying TCR beta CDR3 regions. An initial round of RT-PCR targeting the TCR CDR3 relied on the HTBI primer set. TCRdb called the multiplex PCR reads again in MiXCR, with one record for every CDR3 protein. The sample holds about 400,000 distinct CDR3 sequences, 15% to 19% seen once. Germline V CDR1 and CDR2: MGHRA, YSYEKL. The V gene lost 0 bases and the J gene lost 3 bases, with 9 bases spanning the gap. The CDR3 has 14 amino acids.

The chain carries TRBV4-1 and TRBJ2-7; the D is unclear. Sequencing input: blood. The source is a woman aged 18 to 35 with Graves' hyperthyroidism. The CDR3, as DNA: TGCGCCAGCAGCCAAGATGGCGAGTTCTACGAGCAGTACTTC. Protein sequence: CASSQDGEFYEQYF.